This T cell receptor (beta chain) was sequenced during a study of radiotherapy plus CTLA-4 blockade in lung cancer. Across the study: Objective responses occurred in 15% to 20% of patients; 25% to 35% had disease control.

Chemo-refractory metastatic non-small-cell lung cancer patients underwent focal radiation alongside CTLA-4 blockade with ipilimumab. Notes on this clone: Its antigen is not identified.

Sequencing was performed with immunoSEQ multiplex PCR; in TCRdb, only in-frame clones are kept and a portion is missing. There are 40,000 to 45,000 clones in the sample; 75% to 80% occur only once, and 2.6% lies in the top ten. Study results and caveats: In blood, TCR clones derived from the tumor expanded after radiotherapy plus ipilimumab.

The TCR was taken from a human donor with non-small cell lung cancer whose response to radiotherapy plus ipilimumab could not be evaluated. The sample was peripheral blood, taken from a patient treated with radiotherapy plus ipilimumab.

CDR3 region: CASSPRGGGRIEQFF. The CDR3 DNA is TGTGCCAGCAGCCCCCGAGGGGGCGGGAGGATTGAGCAGTTCTTC. The rearrangement uses TRBV12-1 and TRBJ2-1; the D call of TRBD2 is as the table states it, not checked on the DNA. TRBV12-1 is listed as a pseudogene. The CDR3 covers 15 residues.